A single sample gave rise to the 28 T cell receptor beta chains below, sequenced in a study of cytomegalovirus exposure and HLA in healthy donors. TCRdb's copy holds only in-frame clones and misses some; the assay was immunoSEQ multiplex PCR. The data show around 300,000 clones, approximately 87% seen once. Sequences were obtained from PBMCs. The source is a woman between 18 and 29 years old in good health and CMV-seronegative.

The V call is TRBV9, the J call TRBJ2-2; TRBD1 matches 12 bases. The germline gives CDR1 SGDLS, CDR2 YYNGEE. Trimming cost V 3 bases and J 7 bases; bases outside gene matches: 7. There are 16 residues in the CDR3. CDR3 in amino acids: CASSDPGQGAVGELFF. The CDR3 DNA is TGTGCCAGCAGCGACCCGGGACAGGGGGCAGTCGGGGAGCTGTTTTTT.

A single count supports this clone. The chain joins TRBV19 to TRBJ1-2, with D maybe TRBD1 (6 bases). The V gene's germline CDR1 is LNHDA and CDR2 SQIVND (reference sequence). CDR3 size: 14 residues. Deletions cut 5 bases from V and 8 bases from J, with 18 bases between. CDR3 sequence (DNA): TGTGCCAGTAGTTTACAGGGATCATTGGGGGGCTACACCTTC. Amino acid sequence: CASSLQGSLGGYTF.

The gene calls are TRBV7-6 and TRBJ2-7; D gene unclear. The CDR3 contains 17 residues. Germline V lookup: CDR1 SGHVS, CDR2 FNYEAQ. Trimming stripped 1 base from V and 3 bases from J, with 19 bases between. Written as DNA, the CDR3 is TGTGCCAGCAGCTTAGTCTCGGCGCGTGACAAAATCTACGAGCAGTACTTC. Translated: CASSLVSARDKIYEQYF.

V is TRBV6-5 and J is TRBJ1-5; 9 positions match TRBD1. CDR1 MNHEY and CDR2 SVGAGI come from the germline V gene. After removal of 6 bases from V and 7 bases from J, the junction contained 10 bases not matched to a gene. The CDR3 has 15 residues. CDR3 protein: CASRMDRGDGQPQHF. DNA for the CDR3: TGTGCCAGCAGGATGGACAGGGGCGACGGGCAGCCCCAGCATTTT.

This chain joins TRBV5-1 and TRBJ1-2; 11 bases line up with TRBD1. The CDR3 is 14 residues long. V lost 0 bases and J lost 8; bases outside the gene matches: 3. Germline CDR1 reads SGHRS; CDR2 reads YFSETQ. In DNA, the CDR3 is TGCGCCAGCAGCTTGGACGGACAGGGGGCCGGCTACACCTTC. This encodes CASSLDGQGAGYTF.

This sequence joins TRBV29-1 and TRBJ1-1; no firm D call. V lost 1 base and J 7 bases, leaving 13 bases between the germline ends. Germline V gives CDR1 SQVTM, CDR2 ANQGSEA. The CDR3 consists of 13 residues. CDR3 coding DNA: TGCAGCGTTGAAGGTTCCCAGACATTTGAAGCTTTCTTT. This translates into CSVEGSQTFEAFF.

This chain links TRBV19 with TRBJ1-2; TRBD1 matches at 7 bases. The CDR3 has 14 residues. V gave up 4 bases and J gave up 4 bases; unmatched junction bases: 6. Germline V gene sequence: CDR1 LNHDA, CDR2 SQIVND (reference sequence). Here the CDR3 DNA reads TGTGCCAGTAGTACACGGACAGGAGCCTATGGCTACACCTTC. Residues: CASSTRTGAYGYTF.

As DNA, the CDR3 is TGTGCCAGCAGCCGGGACAGAAGTGAAGCTTTCTTT. This codes for CASSRDRSEAFF. The J gene is TRBJ1-1, the V gene TRBV6-5; the match to TRBD1 covers 7 bases. Trimming took 6 bases from V and 7 from J; bases not matched to a gene: 5. This CDR3 region has 12 residues. Germline CDR1 reads MNHEY; CDR2 reads SVGAGI.

This chain connects TRBV5-1 to TRBJ2-4; tentatively, D is TRBD2 (6 bases). The CDR3 loop spans 15 amino acids. With 0 bases removed from V and 6 bases from J, the gap between germline ends came to 13 bases. Germline CDR1 SGHRS, CDR2 YFSETQ. The CDR3, as DNA: TGCGCCAGCAGCTTGGCAGTGGGGGGATCAAACATTCAGTACTTC. Its protein product is CASSLAVGGSNIQYF.

The chain employs TRBV7-9 and TRBJ2-3; 7 bases are shared with TRBD1. This CDR3 is built from 17 residues. Trimming removed 2 bases from V and 1 base from J; junction bases left unmatched: 9. The germline gives CDR1 SEHNR, CDR2 FQNEAQ (reference sequence). The CDR3 is CASSLCQDRAGTDTQYF. The DNA of the CDR3 is TGTGCCAGCAGCTTATGTCAAGACAGGGCCGGCACAGATACGCAGTATTTT.

The chain is built from TRBV4-1 and TRBJ1-3; D unclear. This CDR3 spans 15 amino acids. Trimming cost V 0 bases and J 4 bases, with 10 bases left between them. From germline, CDR1 is MGHRA and CDR2 YSYEKL. The CDR3 is CASSQDRNIGNTIYF. CDR3 bases: TGCGCCAGCAGCCAAGATCGTAACATCGGAAACACCATATATTTT.

The V call is TRBV27, the J call TRBJ1-1; D uncertain. The CDR3 is 12 amino acids. Trimming left V 6 bases short and J 7 bases short, with 12 bases between. CDR1 is MNHEY, CDR2 SMNVEV, per germline (reference sequence). DNA of the CDR3: TGTGCCAGCAGCCCAATTGGCCATGAAGCTTTCTTT. Translating it yields CASSPIGHEAFF.

V is TRBV5-1 and J is TRBJ2-3; 8 bases line up with TRBD2. V lost 3 bases and J lost 1; bases outside the gene matches: 4. Germline-derived CDR1 and CDR2 are SGHRS and YFSETQ. CDR3 size: 15 residues. The CDR3 DNA reads TGCGCCAGCAGCTCGGAACTAGCGGGCACAGATACGCAGTATTTT. It specifies CASSSELAGTDTQYF.

The chain employs TRBV7-3 and TRBJ2-1, with D hard to call. The V gene lost 4 bases and the J gene lost 8 bases, with 21 bases spanning the gap. Looked up from germline, CDR1 is SGHTA and CDR2 is FQGTGA. The CDR3 is 16 amino acids. CDR3 sequence (DNA): TGTGCCAGCAGCTCCCTACCCGGGTCGTTATCGGATGAGCAGTTCTTC. It translates to CASSSLPGSLSDEQFF.

As for this clone: Other DNA sequences in this sample translate to the same CDR3. CDR3: CASRDRGYEQYF. The CDR3 nucleotides read TGTGCCAGCAGGGACCGGGGATACGAGCAGTACTTC. J is TRBJ2-7 and V is TRBV6-5; perhaps TRBD2 as D (5 bases). The CDR3 loop spans 12 amino acids. The ends were cut back, 6 bases at V and 4 bases at J, with 10 bases in the middle. CDR1 MNHEY and CDR2 SVGAGI come from the germline V gene.

The chain carries TRBV7-3 and TRBJ1-2, with 7 bases matching TRBD1. Germline lookup yields CDR1 SGHTA and CDR2 FQGTGA. V gave up 5 bases and J gave up 3 bases; unmatched junction bases: 9. CDR3 length equals 15 residues. The CDR3 sequence is CASSVYGTAYYGYTF. CDR3 nucleotides: TGTGCCAGCAGCGTATACGGGACAGCCTACTATGGCTACACCTTC.

CDR3 DNA sequence: TGTGCCTGGGCGGGACAGACGAATTCACCCCTCCACTTT. This encodes CAWAGQTNSPLHF. This chain joins TRBV30 and TRBJ1-6, with 7 bases lining up with TRBD1. There are 13 residues in the CDR3. Looked up from germline, CDR1 is GTSNPN and CDR2 is SVGIG (reference sequence). Losses at the gene ends were 5 bases for V and 7 bases for J; bases not matched to a gene: 5.

V and J are TRBV11-2 and TRBJ1-1, with D hard to call. V was shortened by 1 base and J by 1 base, with 7 bases between the two germline ends. CDR3 length: 14 residues. Germline CDR1 and CDR2: SGHAT and FQNNGV. CDR3 loop: CASSLALRNTEAFF. Written as DNA, the CDR3 is TGTGCCAGCAGCTTAGCACTCCGGAACACTGAAGCTTTCTTT.

This rearrangement joins TRBV27 to TRBJ2-7; 9 nucleotides agree with TRBD2. Trimming at V came to 5 bases and at J to 3 bases, leaving 8 bases not matched to a gene. Germline V gene lookup returns CDR1 MNHEY and CDR2 SMNVEV (reference sequence). The CDR3 loop spans 15 amino acids. CDR3 region: CASSPRAGGVYEQYF. CDR3 nucleotide sequence: TGTGCCAGCAGTCCCCGAGCGGGAGGAGTCTACGAGCAGTACTTC.

This clone was detected only a few times. The chain couples TRBV2 to TRBJ1-5, with TRBD1 matching over 7 bases. Germline trimming cut 0 bases from V and 5 bases from J; bases unmatched to any gene: 7. CDR1 SNHLY and CDR2 FYNNEI come from the germline V gene. The CDR3 is 16 residues long. CDR3 DNA sequence: TGTGCCAGCAGTGAAGCGACAGGGCTTGGGCATCAGCCCCAGCATTTT. It is translated as CASSEATGLGHQPQHF.

The sample holds one count of this clone. V gene TRBV7-6 combines with J gene TRBJ2-5; 10 bases are a match to TRBD2. The CDR3 is made up of 17 amino acids. The germline CDR1 and CDR2 sequences are SGHVS and FNYEAQ. J gave up 5 bases and V 1 base, and 10 bases lay outside the gene matches. CDR3 bases: TGTGCCAGCAGCTTAGAAGGCTGGCTAGCGGGAGTGGAGACCCAGTACTTC. It is translated as CASSLEGWLAGVETQYF.

This rearrangement joins TRBV15 to TRBJ1-4, with D perhaps TRBD1 (5 bases). Trimming left V 1 base short and J 7 bases short, with 13 bases between. The germline V gene encodes CDR1 LNHNV and CDR2 YYDKDF (reference sequence). The CDR3 runs 15 residues. The CDR3 coding sequence is TGTGCCACCAGCAGAGGAGGGGCGCGGGGTGAAAAACTGTTTTTT. It is translated as CATSRGGARGEKLFF.

This chain links TRBV28 with TRBJ1-6; D might be TRBD1 (5 bases). V shed 6 bases and J shed 7 bases, with 10 bases lying between them. Germline V CDR1 and CDR2: MDHEN, SYDVKM. The CDR3 loop spans 13 amino acids. The CDR3 DNA follows: TGTGCCAGCAGCTATAGGGGAAATTCACCCCTCCACTTT. This translates into CASSYRGNSPLHF.

This clone was recorded a few times. J is TRBJ1-5 and V is TRBV6-5, with 8 bases identical to TRBD1. CDR3 length: 15 residues. The germline V gene has CDR1 MNHEY and CDR2 SVGAGI. V gave up 4 bases and J gave up 5 bases; unmatched junction bases: 7. The CDR3 sequence: CASSSLSGGDQPQHF. Written as DNA, the CDR3 is TGTGCCAGCAGTTCCCTGTCAGGGGGCGATCAGCCCCAGCATTTT.

This clone was observed a few times. This chain links TRBV29-1 with TRBJ1-2; TRBD1 agrees at 7 bases. The junction had 2 bases not matched to a gene; V was cut back by 4 bases and J by 6 bases. Germline V gene sequence: CDR1 SQVTM, CDR2 ANQGSEA. CDR3 length equals 11 residues. The CDR3 reads CSVGTGNGYTF. Written as DNA, the CDR3 is TGCAGCGTTGGGACAGGCAATGGCTACACCTTC.

For the CDR3, the DNA is TGCGCCAGCAGCTTCGGACAGGGCGGCGAGACCCAGTACTTC. Its translation is CASSFGQGGETQYF. The chain joins TRBV5-1 to TRBJ2-5, with TRBD1 matching over 8 bases. CDR3 length: 14 amino acids. Germline CDR1 and CDR2: SGHRS and YFSETQ. The trim removed 2 bases at V and 5 bases at J, leaving 5 bases unmatched.

V usage is TRBV5-6 and J usage is TRBJ1-2, with D perhaps matching TRBD1 (5 bases). The CDR3 is made up of 16 amino acids. The germline gives CDR1 SGHDT, CDR2 YYEEEE. Deletions cut 1 base from V and 7 bases from J, with 20 bases between. CDR3 DNA: TGTGCCAGCAGCTTGTGGGGGGGGAGAGATCAAAGTGGCTACACCTTC. Translating it yields CASSLWGGRDQSGYTF.

V usage is TRBV5-1 and J usage is TRBJ2-2; 9 positions agree with TRBD1. CDR3 length: 16 amino acids. CDR1 is SGHRS, CDR2 YFSETQ, per germline. The V and J ends lost 1 base and 7 bases, in that order; junction bases with no gene match: 8. CDR3 nucleotides: TGCGCCAGCAGCTTGCTAACAGGGGGCGCGGGCGGGGAGCTGTTTTTT. Protein: CASSLLTGGAGGELFF. Full variable domain (remainder filled in from reference TRBV5-1 and TRBJ2-2): KAGVTQTPRYLIKTRGQQVTLSCSPISGHRSVSWYQQTPGQGLQFLFEYFSETQRNKGNFPGRFSGRQFSNSRSEMNVSTLELGDSALYLCASSLLTGGAGGELFFGEGSRLTVL.